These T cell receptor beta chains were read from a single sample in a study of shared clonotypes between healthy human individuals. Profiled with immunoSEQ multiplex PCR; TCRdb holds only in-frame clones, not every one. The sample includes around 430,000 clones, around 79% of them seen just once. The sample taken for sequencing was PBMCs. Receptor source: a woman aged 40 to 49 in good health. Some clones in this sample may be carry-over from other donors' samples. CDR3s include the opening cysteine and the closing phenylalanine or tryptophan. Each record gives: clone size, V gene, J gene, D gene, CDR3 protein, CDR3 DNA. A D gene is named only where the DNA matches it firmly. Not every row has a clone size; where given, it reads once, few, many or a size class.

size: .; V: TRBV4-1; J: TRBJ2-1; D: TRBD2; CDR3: CASSQVSSGRPYNEQFF; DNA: TGCGCCAGCAGCCAAGTGTCCAGCGGGAGACCCTACAATGAGCAGTTCTTC
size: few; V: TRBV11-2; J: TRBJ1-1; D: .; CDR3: CASSFPKGAMNTEAFF; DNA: TGTGCCAGCAGCTTCCCAAAAGGGGCTATGAACACTGAAGCTTTCTTT
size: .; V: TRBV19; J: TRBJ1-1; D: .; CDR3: CASSIGLYVAFF; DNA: TGTGCCAGTAGTATAGGGCTTTATGTAGCTTTCTTT
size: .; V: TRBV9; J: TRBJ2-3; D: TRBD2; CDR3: CASSVTSGRYQDTQYF; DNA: TGTGCCAGCAGCGTGACTAGCGGGAGGTATCAAGATACGCAGTATTTT
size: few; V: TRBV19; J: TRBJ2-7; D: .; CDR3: CASSIQVWFEQYF; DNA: TGTGCCAGTAGTATACAGGTTTGGTTTGAGCAGTACTTC
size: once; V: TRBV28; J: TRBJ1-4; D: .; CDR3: CASSLLRRKPNEKLFF; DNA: TGTGCCAGCAGTTTATTGAGGAGGAAACCTAATGAAAAACTGTTTTTT
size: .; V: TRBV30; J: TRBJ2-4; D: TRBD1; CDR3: CAWSERWDRGTFKNIQYF; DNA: TGTGCCTGGAGTGAAAGATGGGACAGGGGAACTTTCAAAAACATTCAGTACTTC
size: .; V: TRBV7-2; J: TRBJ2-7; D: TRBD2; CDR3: CASSLGGGRAVEQYF; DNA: TGTGCCAGCAGCTTAGGAGGCGGGAGGGCGGTAGAGCAGTACTTC
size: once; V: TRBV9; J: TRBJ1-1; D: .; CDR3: CASSVSGTTKGTEAFF; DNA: TGTGCCAGCAGCGTAAGTGGGACCACCAAGGGCACTGAAGCTTTCTTT
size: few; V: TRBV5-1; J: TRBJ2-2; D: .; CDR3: CASSLGHSNTGELFF; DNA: TGCGCCAGCAGCTTGGGCCACAGCAACACCGGGGAGCTGTTTTTT